What follows is one T cell receptor (beta chain) and its context. The target antigen is unknown. Looked up from germline, CDR1 is LNHDA and CDR2 is SQIVND (reference sequence). This CDR3 region has 15 residues. V gave up 5 bases and J gave up 4 bases; unmatched junction bases: 6. This specimen comes from a study of CD8+CD57+ T cells in acquired aplastic anemia. Overall study context: The sorted CD4+ and CD8+ cells yielded an average about 3.3 ug of DNA. Findings and caveats of the study: Patients versus controls showed no significant CD8+ Simpson's diversity difference.

Both TCR beta VDJ combination and CDR3 sequence profiling were carried out. Genomic DNA was the template for this profiling. TCRdb used MiXCR to reprocess the reads, holding one entry per CDR3 protein. The data show under 200,000 distinct CDR3 sequences, about 45% seen once. Patients chosen for sequencing had CD8+CD57+ cells that had expanded, as shown by flow cytometry. Prior therapy had not been administered to any patient at the time of blood sampling. The receptor was derived from a human donor with aplastic anemia. The sequencing input was sorted CD4+, CD8+, or CD8+CD57+ T cells (not recorded which) from PBMCs. The genes are TRBV19 and TRBJ1-5; 9 nucleotides match TRBD1. DNA for the CDR3: TGTGCCAGTAGTGTCGACAGGGGGACGAATCAGCCCCAGCATTTT. It is translated as CASSVDRGTNQPQHF. The whole variable domain, filled in from reference TRBV19 and TRBJ1-5, reads DGGITQSPKYLFRKEGQNVTLSCEQNLNHDAMYWYRQDPGQGLRLIYYSQIVNDFQKGDIAEGYSVSREKKESFPLTVTSAQKNPTAFYLCASSVDRGTNQPQHFGDGTRLSIL.